Described below is a single T cell receptor (beta chain) sequence and its context. Its antigen is unknown. This entry comes from a study of T cell responses to AZD1222 COVID-19 vaccine. The study, taken as a whole, reports: With dominance at 160-218 and 743-854, vaccine-associated CD4 TCRs spanned spike. Most donors were white British and more were female, and clonal diversity was possibly underestimated.

Clones were sequenced by immunoSEQ multiplex PCR, and TCRdb holds only the in-frame ones, with some missing. The repertoire holds 80,000 or so clones, under 95% seen once, with roughly 4.7% in the top ten. V lost 7 bases to trimming and J lost 1 base; unmatched junction nucleotides: 6. Germline CDR1 is SGHVS and CDR2 is FQNEAQ. The CDR3 is made up of 15 amino acids. It was second doses at about 4 or about 12 weeks that were pooled. The TCR sequence derives from an adult who received the AZD1222 COVID-19 vaccine. The sample consisted of peripheral blood, taken 28 days after the second AZD1222 dose. The chain carries TRBV7-8 and TRBJ2-3; 9 bases line up with TRBD1. CDR3 sequence: CASTGDRVRTDTQYF. CDR3 DNA sequence: TGTGCCAGCACGGGGGACAGGGTTCGCACAGATACGCAGTATTTT.